This passage covers 28 T cell receptor beta chains from one sample sequenced in a study of cytomegalovirus exposure and HLA in healthy donors. PCR primers comprised 60 Vbeta and 13 Jbeta primers. Only in-frame clones appear in the TCRdb table, and some are missing; sequencing was by immunoSEQ multiplex PCR. The sample records around 110,000 clones, around 85% being singletons. The sequencing sample was made of PBMCs. Every receptor here comes from a man younger than 45 in good health and CMV-seronegative.

This CDR3 is CATSRDPSGRYNEQFF. CDR3 nucleotide sequence: TGTGCCACCAGCAGAGATCCCAGCGGGCGCTACAATGAGCAGTTCTTC. The chain recombines TRBV15 with TRBJ2-1; D might be TRBD2 (6 bases). V shed 0 bases and J shed 3 bases, with 12 bases lying between them. The CDR3 sequence is 16 residues long. The germline V gene has CDR1 LNHNV and CDR2 YYDKDF (reference sequence). Drawing the rest from reference TRBV15 and TRBJ2-1, the complete variable domain is DAMVIQNPRYQVTQFGKPVTLSCSQTLNHNVMYWYQQKSSQAPKLLFHYYDKDFNNEADTPDNFQSRRPNTSFCFLDIRSPGLGDTAMYLCATSRDPSGRYNEQFFGPGTRLTVL.

This chain connects TRBV28 to TRBJ1-6; D may be TRBD1 (6 bases). The germline V gene has CDR1 MDHEN and CDR2 SYDVKM. The CDR3 has 13 residues. Trimming removed 8 bases at V and 8 bases at J, with 13 bases between. CDR3 in amino acids: CASVQGLDSPLHF. DNA of the CDR3: TGTGCCAGCGTACAGGGCTTGGATTCACCCCTCCACTTT. The variable domain in full, completed from reference TRBV28 and TRBJ1-6, reads DVKVTQSSRYLVKRTGEKVFLECVQDMDHENMFWYRQDPGLGLRLIYFSYDVKMKEKGDIPEGYSVSREKKERFSLILESASTNQTSMYLCASVQGLDSPLHFGNGTRLTVT.

This sequence joins TRBV27 and TRBJ1-2; tentatively, D is TRBD1 (6 bases). Germline V lookup: CDR1 MNHEY, CDR2 SMNVEV (reference sequence). Trimming removed 7 bases from V and 8 bases from J, with 14 bases in between. The length of the CDR3 is 12 residues. CDR3 coding DNA: TGTGCCAGCAAGGGGGGGGGATACGGCTACACCTTC. Its protein product is CASKGGGYGYTF.

In the case of this clone: The sample has other DNA sequences that encode this CDR3 too. The V gene is TRBV5-6, the J gene TRBJ1-2; 8 bases line up with TRBD1. V lost 4 bases, J lost 4 bases, and 3 bases stayed unmatched. This CDR3 is 13 amino acids long. Germline CDR1 reads SGHDT; CDR2 reads YYEEEE. CDR3 nucleotide sequence: TGTGCCAGCAGCCCTGACAGGGGCTATGGCTACACCTTC. Its translation is CASSPDRGYGYTF.

The rearrangement uses TRBV5-1 and TRBJ1-3; TRBD1 is a possible D gene (5 bases). There are 17 residues in the CDR3. CDR1 is SGHRS, CDR2 YFSETQ, per germline. Trimming shortened V by 2 bases and J by 0 bases, and 15 bases separated the two germline ends. DNA for the CDR3: TGCGCCAGCAGCTTTTCGCCCTCAAGGGGCTCTGGAAACACCATATATTTT. Amino acids: CASSFSPSRGSGNTIYF.

Note on this clone: Other DNA variants within this sample encode the same CDR3. The CDR3 reads CASSRDSSYNEQFF. CDR3 DNA: TGCGCCAGCAGCCGTGACAGCTCCTACAATGAGCAGTTCTTC. The J gene is TRBJ2-1, the V gene TRBV5-1, with D perhaps matching TRBD1 (5 bases). V lost 4 bases to trimming and J lost 0 bases, with 8 bases between them. The CDR3 is made up of 14 amino acids. The germline V gene encodes CDR1 SGHRS and CDR2 YFSETQ.

The chain joins TRBV28 to TRBJ1-6, with TRBD1 matching 9 bases. In germline, CDR1 is MDHEN, CDR2 SYDVKM. With V trimmed by 4 bases and J by 7 bases, 8 bases remained unmatched. The CDR3 runs 16 residues. The CDR3 loop reads CASSSRTGDRNSPLHF. The CDR3 nucleotides are TGTGCCAGCAGTTCCAGGACAGGGGATAGGAATTCACCCCTCCACTTT.

This CDR3 reads CSVERTAGDEQYF. The CDR3 nucleotides read TGCAGCGTTGAGCGGACGGCGGGCGACGAGCAGTACTTC. The chain uses TRBV29-1 and TRBJ2-7; tentatively, D is TRBD2 (5 bases). Trimming stripped 3 bases from V and 5 bases from J, with 14 bases between. In germline, CDR1 is SQVTM, CDR2 ANQGSEA. The CDR3 spans 13 residues.

V usage is TRBV9 and J usage is TRBJ1-2; no clear D. CDR3 size: 14 residues. Looked up from germline, CDR1 is SGDLS and CDR2 is YYNGEE. V lost 2 bases and J lost 6, with 14 bases in between. CDR3 protein: CASSVQSPRDGYTF. CDR3 DNA sequence: TGTGCCAGCAGCGTCCAATCCCCCCGGGATGGCTACACCTTC.

The chain joins TRBV7-8 to TRBJ2-1; D is ambiguous. CDR3 length equals 11 residues. The ends were cut back, 1 base at V and 9 bases at J, with 4 bases in the middle. Germline V gene data show CDR1 as SGHVS and CDR2 as FQNEAQ. For the CDR3, the DNA is TGTGCCAGCAGCTTAGGAGGTGAGCAGTTCTTC. Translation: CASSLGGEQFF.

CDR3: CASSETTRNTEAFF. The DNA of the CDR3 is TGTGCCAGCAGTGAGACGACAAGGAACACTGAAGCTTTCTTT. The V and J genes are TRBV6-1 and TRBJ1-1; D uncertain. Trimming took 3 bases from V and 1 from J, leaving 9 bases between them. Germline CDR1 reads MNHNS; CDR2 reads SASEGT. CDR3 length: 14 residues.

The rearrangement links TRBV28 to TRBJ1-1; no clear D gene. Germline loops: CDR1 MDHEN, CDR2 SYDVKM. V lost 6 bases and J 7 bases, leaving 9 bases between the germline ends. The CDR3 loop spans 11 amino acids. This CDR3 reads CASSRVGEAFF. CDR3 coding DNA: TGTGCCAGCAGCCGGGTGGGTGAAGCTTTCTTT.

The V call is TRBV28, the J call TRBJ2-1, with D uncertain. V lost 5 bases and J 9 bases, leaving 17 bases between the germline ends. The CDR3 contains 14 residues. Germline V CDR1 and CDR2: MDHEN, SYDVKM. CDR3 nucleotide sequence: TGTGCCAGCAGTGGGCCAGGTGGGTTAGGTGAGCAGTTCTTC. As protein: CASSGPGGLGEQFF.

The J gene is TRBJ1-2, the V gene TRBV15, with D unclear. The germline gives CDR1 LNHNV, CDR2 YYDKDF (reference sequence). The CDR3 has 13 amino acids. Trimming stripped 3 bases from V and 8 bases from J, with 13 bases between. The CDR3 region has the DNA TGTGCCACCAGCAGTCCGGGATTGGAGGGCTACACCTTC. Translation gives CATSSPGLEGYTF.

This clone was counted a single time. The CDR3, as DNA: TGTGCCAGCAGTGAAGCCCCAGGACTAGCGGTTGTGGTAGATACGCAGTATTTT. Protein sequence: CASSEAPGLAVVVDTQYF. V is TRBV2 and J is TRBJ2-3, with 10 positions matching TRBD2. Germline CDR1 is SNHLY and CDR2 is FYNNEI. CDR3 length: 18 amino acids. Trimming cost V 0 bases and J 5 bases; bases outside gene matches: 11.

The chain joins TRBV2 to TRBJ1-2; 8 bases fit TRBD1. J was trimmed by 8 bases and V by 8 bases; bases with no gene match: 10. Germline values: CDR1 SNHLY, CDR2 FYNNEI. This CDR3 is built from 13 residues. CDR3 in amino acids: CASAGQVRGGYTF. The CDR3 DNA is TGTGCCAGCGCGGGACAGGTCAGGGGAGGCTACACCTTC.

This rearrangement joins TRBV7-2 to TRBJ2-3; TRBD2 matches at 7 bases. Per the germline V gene, CDR1 is SGHTA and CDR2 is FQGNSA. V lost 6 bases to trimming and J lost 2 bases; unmatched junction nucleotides: 5. This CDR3 region has 14 residues. The CDR3 nucleotides read TGTGCCAGCAGGGTAAGCGGGGCCACAGATACGCAGTATTTT. It specifies CASRVSGATDTQYF.

The count of this clone is one. The chain uses TRBV28 and TRBJ2-3; tentatively, D is TRBD2 (5 bases). Germline V gives CDR1 MDHEN, CDR2 SYDVKM. V was cut by 6 bases and J by 2 bases, with 9 bases left in between. This CDR3 has 13 amino acids. CDR3 region: CASSPGSTDTQYF. DNA of the CDR3: TGTGCCAGCAGCCCGGGGTCCACAGATACGCAGTATTTT. Together with reference TRBV28 and TRBJ2-3, the CDR3 gives the full variable domain: DVKVTQSSRYLVKRTGEKVFLECVQDMDHENMFWYRQDPGLGLRLIYFSYDVKMKEKGDIPEGYSVSREKKERFSLILESASTNQTSMYLCASSPGSTDTQYFGPGTRLTVL.

The genes are TRBV14 and TRBJ2-7; 7 positions agree with TRBD1. CDR1 is SGHDN, CDR2 FVKESK, per germline. Trimming removed 3 bases from V and 6 bases from J; junction bases left unmatched: 17. This CDR3 comprises 17 residues. CDR3 DNA sequence: TGTGCCAGCAGCCAGGGGATTTTCGGAACAGGGGCTAGCGAGCAGTACTTC. As protein: CASSQGIFGTGASEQYF.

V gene TRBV29-1 combines with J gene TRBJ2-3; unclear D gene. The germline V gene has CDR1 SQVTM and CDR2 ANQGSEA. The ends were cut back, 3 bases at V and 4 bases at J, with 8 bases in the middle. The CDR3 length is 12 residues. The DNA for the CDR3 is TGCAGCGTTGACAGGTCGCCAGATACGCAGTATTTT. Protein sequence: CSVDRSPDTQYF.

V and J are TRBV5-1 and TRBJ2-6, with D possibly matching TRBD1 (5 bases). V lost 7 bases and J lost 0, with 11 bases in between. The CDR3 consists of 15 residues. The germline gives CDR1 SGHRS, CDR2 YFSETQ. This CDR3 reads CASQAGPSGANVLTF. The DNA of the CDR3 is TGCGCCAGCCAAGCAGGGCCCTCTGGGGCCAACGTCCTGACTTTC.

This clone was seen only once. The genes are TRBV7-9 and TRBJ1-3; 7 positions match TRBD1. This CDR3 comprises 14 residues. Losses at the gene ends were 8 bases for V and 3 bases for J; bases not matched to a gene: 7. Germline CDR1 is SEHNR and CDR2 is FQNEAQ (reference sequence). The CDR3 spells CASYNRGFGNTIYF. The CDR3 DNA is TGTGCCAGCTATAACAGGGGATTTGGAAACACCATATATTTT.

The gene calls are TRBV4-3 and TRBJ1-3; the D is unclear. Trimming took off 0 bases at V and 0 bases at J, with 6 bases between the two ends. Germline V lookup: CDR1 LGHNA, CDR2 YSLEER. The CDR3 covers 15 residues. The CDR3 coding sequence is TGCGCCAGCAGCCAAGATTGGAGCTCTGGAAACACCATATATTTT. Its translation is CASSQDWSSGNTIYF.

V is TRBV5-4 and J is TRBJ1-1; a possible D gene is TRBD1 (6 bases). This CDR3 contains 13 residues. Trimming removed 0 bases at V and 11 bases at J, with 14 bases between. The germline gives CDR1 SGHNT, CDR2 YYREEE (reference sequence). CDR3 coding DNA: TGTGCCAGCAGCTTGGAAGGGAACAGGGAGGCTTTCTTT. It yields the protein CASSLEGNREAFF. Full variable domain (remainder filled in from reference TRBV5-4 and TRBJ1-1): ETGVTQSPTHLIKTRGQQVTLRCSSQSGHNTVSWYQQALGQGPQFIFQYYREEENGRGNFPPRFSGLQFPNYSSELNVNALELDDSALYLCASSLEGNREAFFGQGTRLTVV.

J is TRBJ1-2 and V is TRBV30; perhaps TRBD1 as D (5 bases). CDR3 length: 17 amino acids. V gave up 0 bases and J gave up 3 bases, with 20 bases separating them. Per the germline V gene, CDR1 is GTSNPN and CDR2 is SVGIG (reference sequence). Here the CDR3 DNA reads TGTGCCTGGAGTGTAGGTTCGTTCGGCAGGGCAGACTATGGCTACACCTTC. Translated, it gives CAWSVGSFGRADYGYTF.

The chain combines TRBV4-1 with TRBJ1-1; a weak D match, TRBD1 (5 bases). From germline, CDR1 is MGHRA and CDR2 YSYEKL. Deletions cut 4 bases from V and 1 base from J, with 19 bases between. The length of the CDR3 is 17 residues. CDR3 in DNA: TGCGCCAGCAGCCCTGCGGAGGGGCGGAGGCCGAACACTGAAGCTTTCTTT. Protein sequence: CASSPAEGRRPNTEAFF.

This rearrangement joins TRBV7-6 to TRBJ1-5; 7 nucleotides match TRBD1. This CDR3 has 15 residues. CDR1 is SGHVS and CDR2 is FNYEAQ in the germline V gene. The V gene end was trimmed by 5 bases and the J gene end by 7 bases; junction bases not matched to a gene: 11. The CDR3 DNA is TGTGCCAGCAGCCCGGGGACAGACTTCAGCCAGCCCCAGCATTTT. This sequence encodes CASSPGTDFSQPQHF.

DNA for the CDR3: TGCGCCAGCAGCGGTGACAGGGCGGAAGGGGAGACCCAGTACTTC. This sequence encodes CASSGDRAEGETQYF. V gene TRBV5-1 combines with J gene TRBJ2-5; 7 bases agree with TRBD1. In germline, CDR1 is SGHRS, CDR2 YFSETQ. The CDR3 extends over 15 amino acids. V lost 4 bases to trimming and J lost 5 bases; unmatched junction nucleotides: 11.